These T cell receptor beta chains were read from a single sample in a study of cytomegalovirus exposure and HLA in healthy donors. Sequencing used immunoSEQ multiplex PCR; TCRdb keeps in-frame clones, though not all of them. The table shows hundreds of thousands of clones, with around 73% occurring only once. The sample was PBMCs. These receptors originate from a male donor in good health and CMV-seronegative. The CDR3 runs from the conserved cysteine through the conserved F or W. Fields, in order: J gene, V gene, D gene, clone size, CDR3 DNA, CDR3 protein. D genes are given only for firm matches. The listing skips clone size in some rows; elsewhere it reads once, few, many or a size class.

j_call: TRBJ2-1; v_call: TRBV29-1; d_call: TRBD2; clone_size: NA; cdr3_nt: TGCAGCGTTTGTTTAGGGAGGGCCCTCAATGAGCAGTTCTTC; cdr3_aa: CSVCLGRALNEQFF
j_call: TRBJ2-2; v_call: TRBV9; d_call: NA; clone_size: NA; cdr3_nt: TGTGCCAGCAGCGTTAGGGAGTGGGTCGGCACCGGGGAGCTGTTTTTT; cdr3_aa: CASSVREWVGTGELFF
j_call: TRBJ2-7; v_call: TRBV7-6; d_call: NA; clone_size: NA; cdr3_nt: TGTGCCAGCAGCCCCCGGGACACCTCCTACGAGCAGTACTTC; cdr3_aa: CASSPRDTSYEQYF
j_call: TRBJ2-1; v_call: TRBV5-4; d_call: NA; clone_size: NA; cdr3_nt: TGTGCCAGCAGCTTGGGCTCTAGGATGTTGGGCAATGAGCAGTTCTTC; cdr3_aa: CASSLGSRMLGNEQFF
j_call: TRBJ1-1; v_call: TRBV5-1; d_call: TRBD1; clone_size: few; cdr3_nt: TGCGCCAGCAGCTTGGACCAGGGGGCGAGCACTGAAGCTTTCTTT; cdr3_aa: CASSLDQGASTEAFF
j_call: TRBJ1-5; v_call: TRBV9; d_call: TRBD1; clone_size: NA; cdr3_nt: TGTGCCAGCAGCCCCGGGACAGGGGACAATCAGCCCCAGCATTTT; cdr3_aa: CASSPGTGDNQPQHF
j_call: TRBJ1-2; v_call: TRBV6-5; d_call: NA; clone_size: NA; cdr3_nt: TGTGCCAGCAGTTCCCTCTATGGCTACACCTTC; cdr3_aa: CASSSLYGYTF
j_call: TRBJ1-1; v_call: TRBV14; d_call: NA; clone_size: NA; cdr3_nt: TGTGCCAGCAGCCAAGAGTGGAGGGCTGAAGCTTTCTTT; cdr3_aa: CASSQEWRAEAFF
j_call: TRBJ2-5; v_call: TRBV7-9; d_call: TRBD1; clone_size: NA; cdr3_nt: TGTGCCAGCAGCTTTCGGGACAGGGGGGTTTGGGAGACCCAGTACTTC; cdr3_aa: CASSFRDRGVWETQYF
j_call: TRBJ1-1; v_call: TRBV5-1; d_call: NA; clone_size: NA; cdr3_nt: TGCGCCAGCAGCTCTGGCAGGTGGGAGGACACTGAAGCTTTCTTT; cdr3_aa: CASSSGRWEDTEAFF
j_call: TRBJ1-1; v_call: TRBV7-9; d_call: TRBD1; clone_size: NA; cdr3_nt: TGTGCCAGCAGCCACCGGGACAGGGGGCGCGTGGGGGTCACTGAAGCTTTCTTT; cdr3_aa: CASSHRDRGRVGVTEAFF
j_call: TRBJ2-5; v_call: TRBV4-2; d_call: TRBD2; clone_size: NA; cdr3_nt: TGTGCCAGCAGCCAAGATCCCCGGGAGGGAGGGGAGACCCAGTACTTC; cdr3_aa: CASSQDPREGGETQYF
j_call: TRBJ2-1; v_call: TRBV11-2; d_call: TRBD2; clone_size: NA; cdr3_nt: TGTGCCAGCAGCTCCAGACTAGCGGGGGACAATGAGCAGTTCTTC; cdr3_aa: CASSSRLAGDNEQFF
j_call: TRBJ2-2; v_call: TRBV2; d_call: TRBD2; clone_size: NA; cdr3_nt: TGTGCCAGCAGTTTAGCGGGAGTCCCCGGGGAGCTGTTTTTT; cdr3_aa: CASSLAGVPGELFF
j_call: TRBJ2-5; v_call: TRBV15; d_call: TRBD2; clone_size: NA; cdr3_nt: TGTGCCACCAGCAGATTGCGCACAGGAGCGGGAGGCCGGAAAGAGACCCAGTACTTC; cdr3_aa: CATSRLRTGAGGRKETQYF
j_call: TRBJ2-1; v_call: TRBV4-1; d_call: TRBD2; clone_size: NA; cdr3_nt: TGCGCCAGCAGCCAAGATTCGGGGAGGGTAAATGAGCAGTTCTTC; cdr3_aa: CASSQDSGRVNEQFF
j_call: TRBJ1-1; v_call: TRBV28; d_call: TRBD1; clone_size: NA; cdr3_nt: TGTGCCAGCAGTCCCGATGGCAGGGGGAGCACTGAAGCTTTCTTT; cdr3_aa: CASSPDGRGSTEAFF
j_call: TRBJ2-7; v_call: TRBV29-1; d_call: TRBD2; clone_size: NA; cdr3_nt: TGCAGCGTCCTAGCGGAGGCCTACGAGCAGTACTTC; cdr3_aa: CSVLAEAYEQYF
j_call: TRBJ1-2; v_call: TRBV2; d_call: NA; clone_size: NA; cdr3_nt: TGTGCCAGCACCGGGGAGATAATTATTTATGGCTACACCTTC; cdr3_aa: CASTGEIIIYGYTF
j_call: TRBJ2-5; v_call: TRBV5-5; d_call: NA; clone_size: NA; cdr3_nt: TGTGCCAGCAGCCTCGGACTATTAGATACGGGGGCCCAGTACTTC; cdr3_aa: CASSLGLLDTGAQYF
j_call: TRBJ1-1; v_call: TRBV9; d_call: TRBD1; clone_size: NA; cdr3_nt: TGTGCCAGCAGCCGGGGACAGGGCAGGACTGAAGCTTTCTTT; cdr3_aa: CASSRGQGRTEAFF
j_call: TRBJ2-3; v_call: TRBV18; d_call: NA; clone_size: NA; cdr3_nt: TGTGCCAGCTCCCACAATGGCAGAAGCACAGATACGCAGTATTTT; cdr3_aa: CASSHNGRSTDTQYF
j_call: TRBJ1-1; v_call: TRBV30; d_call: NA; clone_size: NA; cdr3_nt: TGTGCCTGGAGTGGGGACATCAACACTGAAGCTTTCTTT; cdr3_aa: CAWSGDINTEAFF
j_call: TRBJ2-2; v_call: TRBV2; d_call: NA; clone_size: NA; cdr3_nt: TGTGCCAGCAGTGAAGCATTGACAGGACTGGCCGGGGAGCTGTTTTTT; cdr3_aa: CASSEALTGLAGELFF
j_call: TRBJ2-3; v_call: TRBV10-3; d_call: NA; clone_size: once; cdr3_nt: TGTGCCATCAGTGGGGCCACAGATACGCAGTATTTT; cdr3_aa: CAISGATDTQYF
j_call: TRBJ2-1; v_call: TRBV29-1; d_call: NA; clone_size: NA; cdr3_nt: TGCAGCGTTCTTGGCGGCTACAATGAGCAGTTCTTC; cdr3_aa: CSVLGGYNEQFF
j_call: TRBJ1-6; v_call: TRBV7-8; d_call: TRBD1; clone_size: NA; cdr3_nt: TGTGCCAGCAGCTTGGGACAGGGTCGGAGTAATTCACCCCTCCACTTT; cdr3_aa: CASSLGQGRSNSPLHF
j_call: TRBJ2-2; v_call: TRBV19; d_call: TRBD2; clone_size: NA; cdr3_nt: TGTGCCAGTAGTATGGGGACTAGTTTTTCCGGGGAGCTGTTTTTT; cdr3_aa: CASSMGTSFSGELFF
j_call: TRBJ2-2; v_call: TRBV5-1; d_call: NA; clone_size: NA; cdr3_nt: TGCGCCAGCAGCTTGGATGGGAGCAATGGGGAGCTGTTTTTT; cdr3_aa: CASSLDGSNGELFF
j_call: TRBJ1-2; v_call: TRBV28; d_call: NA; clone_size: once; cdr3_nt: TGTGCCAGCACCATTGAGGGGGGGGCGCGGGGCTACACCTTC; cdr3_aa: CASTIEGGARGYTF
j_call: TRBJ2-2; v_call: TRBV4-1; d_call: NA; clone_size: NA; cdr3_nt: TGCGCCAGCAGCTTCCCCCAGGCGAGCACCGGGGAGCTGTTTTTT; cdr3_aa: CASSFPQASTGELFF
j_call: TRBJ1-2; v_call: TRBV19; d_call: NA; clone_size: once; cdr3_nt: TGTGCCACCATGAACACCGGCAAGGGGTCTAACTATGGCTACACCTTC; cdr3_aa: CATMNTGKGSNYGYTF
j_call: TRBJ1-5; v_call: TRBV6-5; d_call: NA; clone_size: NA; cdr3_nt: TGTGCCAGCAGTGGAGGGAGCAATCAGCCCCAGCATTTT; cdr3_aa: CASSGGSNQPQHF
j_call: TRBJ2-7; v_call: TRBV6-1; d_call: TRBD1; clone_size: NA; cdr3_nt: TGTGCCAGTCCCAGGGACAGGGGACCCTACGAGCAGTACTTC; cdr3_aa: CASPRDRGPYEQYF
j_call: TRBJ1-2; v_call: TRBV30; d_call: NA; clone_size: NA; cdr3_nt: TGTGCCTGGAGTGCCGGACAGAACTATGGCTACACCTTC; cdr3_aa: CAWSAGQNYGYTF
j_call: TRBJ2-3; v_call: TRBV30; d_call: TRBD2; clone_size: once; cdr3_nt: TGTGCCTGGAGGGGACTAGCGCCAAGCACAGATACGCAGTATTTT; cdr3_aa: CAWRGLAPSTDTQYF
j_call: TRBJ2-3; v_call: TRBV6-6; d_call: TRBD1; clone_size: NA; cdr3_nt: TGTGCCAGCACCACTGCAGGGGGCAGTGCCAAAGATACGCAGTATTTT; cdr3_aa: CASTTAGGSAKDTQYF
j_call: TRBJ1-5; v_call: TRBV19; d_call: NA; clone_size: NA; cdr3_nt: TGTGCCAGTAGTCGCGGAAATAGCAATCAGCCCCAGCATTTT; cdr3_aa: CASSRGNSNQPQHF
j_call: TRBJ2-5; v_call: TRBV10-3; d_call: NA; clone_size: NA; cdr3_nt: TGTGCCATCAGTGACGGCGGAGAGACCCAGTACTTC; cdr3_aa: CAISDGGETQYF
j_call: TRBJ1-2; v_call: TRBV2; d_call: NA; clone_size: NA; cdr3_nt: TGTGCCAGCAGTGTGTCGGTCGGCGGACGGGGGAATGGCTACACCTTC; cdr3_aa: CASSVSVGGRGNGYTF
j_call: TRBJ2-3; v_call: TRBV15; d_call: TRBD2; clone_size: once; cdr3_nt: TGTGCCACCAGCAGAGATGTTAGACTAGCGGAGGGCACAGATACGCAGTATTTT; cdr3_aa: CATSRDVRLAEGTDTQYF